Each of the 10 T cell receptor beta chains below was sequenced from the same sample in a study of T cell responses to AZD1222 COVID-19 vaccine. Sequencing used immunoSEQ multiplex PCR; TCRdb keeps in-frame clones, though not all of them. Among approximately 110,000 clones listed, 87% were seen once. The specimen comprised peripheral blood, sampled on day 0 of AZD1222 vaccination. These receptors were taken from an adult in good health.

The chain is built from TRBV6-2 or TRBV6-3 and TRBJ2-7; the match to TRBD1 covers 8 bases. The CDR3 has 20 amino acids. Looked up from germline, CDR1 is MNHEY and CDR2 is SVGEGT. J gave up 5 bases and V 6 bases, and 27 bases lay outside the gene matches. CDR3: CASSRTVNLLNRDRSNEQYF. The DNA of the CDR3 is TGTGCCAGCAGCCGAACAGTGAACCTGTTAAACCGGGACAGGAGTAACGAGCAGTACTTC.

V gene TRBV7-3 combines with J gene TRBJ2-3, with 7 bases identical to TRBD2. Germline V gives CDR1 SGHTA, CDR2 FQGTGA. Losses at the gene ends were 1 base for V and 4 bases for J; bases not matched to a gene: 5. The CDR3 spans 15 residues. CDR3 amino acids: CASSLSGSVSDTQYF. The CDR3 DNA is TGTGCCAGCAGCTTAAGCGGGAGTGTATCAGATACGCAGTATTTT.

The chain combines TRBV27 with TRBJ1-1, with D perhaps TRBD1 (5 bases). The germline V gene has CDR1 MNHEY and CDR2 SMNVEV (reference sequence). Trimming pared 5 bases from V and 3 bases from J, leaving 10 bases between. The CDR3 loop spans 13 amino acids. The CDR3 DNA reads TGTGCCAGCAGTGCCTCAGGGTACACTGAAGCTTTCTTT. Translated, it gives CASSASGYTEAFF.

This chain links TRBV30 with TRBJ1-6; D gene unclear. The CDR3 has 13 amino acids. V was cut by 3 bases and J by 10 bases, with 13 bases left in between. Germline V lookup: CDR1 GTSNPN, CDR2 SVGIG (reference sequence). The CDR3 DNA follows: TGTGCCTGGAGGTTGGTAGGGCCATCACCCCTCCACTTT. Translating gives CAWRLVGPSPLHF.

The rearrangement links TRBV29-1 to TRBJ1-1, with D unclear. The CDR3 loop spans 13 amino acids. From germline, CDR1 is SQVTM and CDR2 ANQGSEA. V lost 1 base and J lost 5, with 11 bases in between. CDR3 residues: CSVEGRSGTEAFF. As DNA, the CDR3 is TGCAGCGTTGAAGGGAGAAGTGGGACTGAAGCTTTCTTT.

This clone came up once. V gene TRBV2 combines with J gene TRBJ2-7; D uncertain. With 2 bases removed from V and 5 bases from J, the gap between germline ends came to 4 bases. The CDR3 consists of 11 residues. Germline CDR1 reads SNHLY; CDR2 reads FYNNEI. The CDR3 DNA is TGTGCCAGCAGTGAATACAACGAGCAGTACTTC. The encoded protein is CASSEYNEQYF.

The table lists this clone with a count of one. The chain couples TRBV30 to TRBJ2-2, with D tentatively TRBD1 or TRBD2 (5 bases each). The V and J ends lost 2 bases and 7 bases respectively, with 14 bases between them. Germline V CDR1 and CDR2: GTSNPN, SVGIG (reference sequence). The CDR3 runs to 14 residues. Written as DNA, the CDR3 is TGTGCCTGGAGTATTGGGACGAGATACGGGGAGCTGTTTTTT. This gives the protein CAWSIGTRYGELFF. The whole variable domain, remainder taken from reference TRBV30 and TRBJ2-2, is SQTIHQWPATLVQPVGSPLSLECTVEGTSNPNLYWYRQAAGRGLQLLFYSVGIGQISSEVPQNLSASRPQDRQFILSSKKLLLSDSGFYLCAWSIGTRYGELFFGEGSRLTVL.

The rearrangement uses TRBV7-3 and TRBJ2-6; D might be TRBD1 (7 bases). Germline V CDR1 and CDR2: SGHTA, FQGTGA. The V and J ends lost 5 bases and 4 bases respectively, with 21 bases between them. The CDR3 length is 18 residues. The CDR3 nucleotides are TGTGCCAGCAGCCCCTGGGACAGCTCCGGGGGCGGGGCCAACGTCCTGACTTTC. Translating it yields CASSPWDSSGGGANVLTF.

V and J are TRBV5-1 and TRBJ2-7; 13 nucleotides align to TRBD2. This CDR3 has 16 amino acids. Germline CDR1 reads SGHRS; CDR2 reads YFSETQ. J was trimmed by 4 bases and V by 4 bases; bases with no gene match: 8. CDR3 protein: CASSPPGTSGTYEQYF. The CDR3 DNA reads TGCGCCAGCAGCCCCCCCGGGACTAGCGGGACGTACGAGCAGTACTTC.

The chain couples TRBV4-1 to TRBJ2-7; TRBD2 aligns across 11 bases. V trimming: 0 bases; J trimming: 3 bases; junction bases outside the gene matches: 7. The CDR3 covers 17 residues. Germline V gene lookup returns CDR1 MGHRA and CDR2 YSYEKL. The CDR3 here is CASSQDYLAGGSYEQYF. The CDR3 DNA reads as TGCGCCAGCAGCCAAGATTACCTAGCGGGAGGTAGCTACGAGCAGTACTTC.